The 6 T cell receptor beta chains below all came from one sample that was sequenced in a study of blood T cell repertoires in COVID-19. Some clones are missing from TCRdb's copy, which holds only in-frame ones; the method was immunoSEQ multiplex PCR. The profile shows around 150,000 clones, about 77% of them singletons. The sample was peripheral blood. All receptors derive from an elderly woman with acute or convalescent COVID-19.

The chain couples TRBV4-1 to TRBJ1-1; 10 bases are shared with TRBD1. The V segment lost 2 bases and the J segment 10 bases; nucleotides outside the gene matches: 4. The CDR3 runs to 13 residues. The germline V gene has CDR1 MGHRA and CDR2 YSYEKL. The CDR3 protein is CASSQIDRGRAFF. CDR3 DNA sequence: TGCGCCAGCAGCCAAATTGACAGGGGGCGAGCTTTCTTT.

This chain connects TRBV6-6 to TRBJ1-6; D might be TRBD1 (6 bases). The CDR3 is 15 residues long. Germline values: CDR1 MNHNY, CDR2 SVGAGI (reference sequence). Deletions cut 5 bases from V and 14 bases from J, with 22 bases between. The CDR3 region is CASSGQGPSGFTLHF. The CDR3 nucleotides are TGTGCCAGCAGTGGCCAGGGGCCCTCAGGATTTACCCTCCACTTT.

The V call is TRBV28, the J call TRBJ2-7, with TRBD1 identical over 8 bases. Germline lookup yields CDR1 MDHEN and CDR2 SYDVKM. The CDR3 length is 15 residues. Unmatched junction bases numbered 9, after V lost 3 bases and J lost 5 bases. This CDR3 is CASSFQRTGINEQYF. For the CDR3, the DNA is TGTGCCAGCAGTTTCCAGAGGACAGGGATAAACGAGCAGTACTTC. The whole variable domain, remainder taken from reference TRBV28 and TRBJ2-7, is DVKVTQSSRYLVKRTGEKVFLECVQDMDHENMFWYRQDPGLGLRLIYFSYDVKMKEKGDIPEGYSVSREKKERFSLILESASTNQTSMYLCASSFQRTGINEQYFGPGTRLTVT.

The CDR3 coding sequence is TGCGCCAGCAGCTCCCCTCTAGCGAGCACAGATACGCAGTATTTT. Translated: CASSSPLASTDTQYF. This chain joins TRBV5-1 and TRBJ2-3, with D perhaps TRBD2 (6 bases). V was trimmed by 3 bases and J by 0 bases, leaving 11 bases between them. Germline V lookup: CDR1 SGHRS, CDR2 YFSETQ. This CDR3 contains 15 residues.

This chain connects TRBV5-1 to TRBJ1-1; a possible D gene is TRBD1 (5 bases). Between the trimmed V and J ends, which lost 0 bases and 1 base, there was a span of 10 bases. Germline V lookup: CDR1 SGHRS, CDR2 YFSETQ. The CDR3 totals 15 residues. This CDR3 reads CASSLDGGANTEAFF. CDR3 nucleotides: TGCGCCAGCAGCTTGGACGGCGGGGCGAACACTGAAGCTTTCTTT.

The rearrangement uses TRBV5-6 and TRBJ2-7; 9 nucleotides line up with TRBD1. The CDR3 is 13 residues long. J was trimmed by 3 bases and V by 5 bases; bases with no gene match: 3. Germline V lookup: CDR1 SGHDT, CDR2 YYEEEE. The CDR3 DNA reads TGTGCCAGCAGGAGGACAGGGGTCTACGAGCAGTACTTC. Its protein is CASRRTGVYEQYF.